This TCR beta chain was sequenced in a study of lymphopenia after photon versus proton radiotherapy. Trimming cost V 5 bases and J 5 bases; bases outside gene matches: 6. Germline CDR1 is SSHAT and CDR2 is FNYEAQ (reference sequence). The CDR3 totals 15 residues. The table came from immunoSEQ multiplex PCR; TCRdb's copy has only in-frame clones and leaves some out. Among over 50,000 clones listed, 86% were seen once. This chain joins TRBV7-7 and TRBJ2-1; 10 bases map to TRBD1. The source of this sequence is a middle-aged man with gastric cancer. The specimen comprised peripheral blood, sampled from a patient treated with photon-based radiotherapy. The CDR3 sequence is CASSPDRGPHNEQFF. CDR3 in DNA: TGTGCCAGCAGCCCCGACAGGGGGCCCCACAATGAGCAGTTCTTC.